A selection of T cell receptor beta chains follows, all from one sample in a study of control samples from healthy donors and cancer patients. Only in-frame clones appear in the TCRdb table, and some are missing; sequencing was by immunoSEQ multiplex PCR. This sample has 70,000 to 95,000 clones, with about nine tenths found just once. Material: blood. These receptor sequences come from a woman in her thirties in good health. Both conserved end residues are part of each CDR3. Each record gives: V gene, D gene, J gene, clone size, CDR3 protein, CDR3 DNA. D genes are given only for firm matches. Clone size appears in some rows only: once, few, many, or a class for an expanded clone.

V gene: TRBV19
D gene: TRBD1
J gene: TRBJ2-3
clone size: .
CDR3 protein: CASSRRTGNPPDTQYF
CDR3 DNA: TGTGCCAGTAGTAGAAGGACAGGGAATCCGCCAGATACGCAGTATTTT

V gene: TRBV9
D gene: TRBD1
J gene: TRBJ1-4
clone size: .
CDR3 protein: CASSVGVRSGTGEKLFF
CDR3 DNA: TGTGCCAGCAGCGTAGGCGTACGGTCTGGGACAGGGGAAAAACTGTTTTTT

V gene: TRBV7-9
D gene: .
J gene: TRBJ1-5
clone size: once
CDR3 protein: CASSLFGPSPQPQHF
CDR3 DNA: TGTGCCAGCAGCTTATTTGGCCCCTCGCCCCAGCCCCAGCATTTT

V gene: TRBV7-2
D gene: .
J gene: TRBJ2-7
clone size: .
CDR3 protein: CASSSGTYSYEQYF
CDR3 DNA: TGTGCCAGCAGCTCTGGGACCTACTCCTACGAGCAGTACTTC

V gene: TRBV2
D gene: .
J gene: TRBJ1-3
clone size: .
CDR3 protein: CASSERNTIYF
CDR3 DNA: TGTGCCAGCAGTGAGAGAAACACCATATATTTT

V gene: TRBV11-2
D gene: .
J gene: TRBJ1-6
clone size: .
CDR3 protein: CASSLGGYNSPLHF
CDR3 DNA: TGTGCCAGCAGCTTAGGGGGATATAATTCACCCCTCCACTTT

V gene: TRBV29-1
D gene: .
J gene: TRBJ1-2
clone size: .
CDR3 protein: CSVVGLGKVGGYTF
CDR3 DNA: TGCAGCGTTGTGGGTTTGGGGAAAGTTGGCGGCTACACCTTC

V gene: TRBV19
D gene: .
J gene: TRBJ1-2
clone size: .
CDR3 protein: CASSIIETGSANYGYTF
CDR3 DNA: TGTGCCAGTAGTATAATTGAGACGGGGTCAGCTAACTATGGCTACACCTTC

V gene: TRBV6-5
D gene: TRBD1
J gene: TRBJ1-4
clone size: .
CDR3 protein: CASSFRATGEHEKLFF
CDR3 DNA: TGTGCCAGCAGTTTTAGGGCGACAGGGGAGCATGAAAAACTGTTTTTT

V gene: TRBV27
D gene: TRBD2
J gene: TRBJ2-7
clone size: .
CDR3 protein: CASRVERGVNYEQYF
CDR3 DNA: TGTGCCAGCAGAGTTGAGCGGGGGGTAAACTACGAGCAGTACTTC

V gene: TRBV28
D gene: .
J gene: TRBJ1-2
clone size: .
CDR3 protein: CASSLDSGYGYTF
CDR3 DNA: TGTGCCAGCAGCCTCGACAGCGGCTATGGCTACACCTTC

V gene: TRBV23-1
D gene: TRBD2
J gene: TRBJ2-3
clone size: .
CDR3 protein: CASSQGLAGGPPDTQYF
CDR3 DNA: TGCGCCAGCAGTCAGGGACTAGCGGGGGGGCCGCCAGATACGCAGTATTTT

V gene: TRBV6-5
D gene: .
J gene: TRBJ1-2
clone size: .
CDR3 protein: CASRTTAPGYGYTF
CDR3 DNA: TGTGCCAGCAGAACGACAGCTCCTGGCTATGGCTACACCTTC

V gene: TRBV6-5
D gene: .
J gene: TRBJ1-4
clone size: .
CDR3 protein: CASSPPGVGEKLFF
CDR3 DNA: TGTGCCAGCAGCCCACCGGGCGTAGGAGAAAAACTGTTTTTT

V gene: TRBV28
D gene: TRBD1
J gene: TRBJ1-1
clone size: .
CDR3 protein: CASSSTRDRDTEAFF
CDR3 DNA: TGTGCCAGCAGTTCCACACGGGACAGGGACACTGAAGCTTTCTTT

V gene: TRBV7-9
D gene: .
J gene: TRBJ2-1
clone size: .
CDR3 protein: CASSREKWGVNEQFF
CDR3 DNA: TGTGCCAGCAGCCGGGAAAAATGGGGGGTTAATGAGCAGTTCTTC

V gene: TRBV2
D gene: .
J gene: TRBJ1-1
clone size: .
CDR3 protein: CASLSGSVMNTEAFF
CDR3 DNA: TGTGCCAGCCTGAGCGGGAGCGTAATGAACACTGAAGCTTTCTTT

V gene: TRBV2
D gene: TRBD1
J gene: TRBJ1-1
clone size: .
CDR3 protein: CASSEGQGMNTEAFF
CDR3 DNA: TGTGCCAGCAGTGAGGGACAGGGAATGAACACTGAAGCTTTCTTT

V gene: TRBV19
D gene: .
J gene: TRBJ2-7
clone size: .
CDR3 protein: CASSISRWAYEQYF
CDR3 DNA: TGTGCCAGTAGTATATCCCGATGGGCCTACGAGCAGTACTTC

V gene: TRBV28
D gene: TRBD1
J gene: TRBJ1-5
clone size: few
CDR3 protein: CASSPGTGRQPQHF
CDR3 DNA: TGTGCCAGCAGCCCAGGGACAGGGAGACAGCCCCAGCATTTT

V gene: TRBV27
D gene: .
J gene: TRBJ1-2
clone size: .
CDR3 protein: CASSVQGAPNYGYTF
CDR3 DNA: TGTGCCAGCAGTGTACAGGGAGCGCCTAACTATGGCTACACCTTC

V gene: TRBV9
D gene: .
J gene: TRBJ1-1
clone size: .
CDR3 protein: CASSVALGGHGNTEAFF
CDR3 DNA: TGTGCCAGCAGCGTAGCTCTGGGGGGCCATGGGAACACTGAAGCTTTCTTT

V gene: TRBV30
D gene: .
J gene: TRBJ2-2
clone size: once
CDR3 protein: CAYLVGGSGELFF
CDR3 DNA: TGTGCCTATCTCGTGGGGGGATCCGGGGAGCTGTTTTTT

V gene: TRBV19
D gene: .
J gene: TRBJ2-5
clone size: .
CDR3 protein: CASSIRQETQYF
CDR3 DNA: TGTGCCAGTAGTATCCGGCAAGAGACCCAGTACTTC

V gene: TRBV25-1
D gene: .
J gene: TRBJ1-1
clone size: .
CDR3 protein: CASSPAGKITEAFF
CDR3 DNA: TGTGCCAGCAGCCCAGCAGGGAAGATCACTGAAGCTTTCTTT

V gene: TRBV30
D gene: TRBD1
J gene: TRBJ2-7
clone size: .
CDR3 protein: CAWSVNRGSEQYF
CDR3 DNA: TGTGCCTGGAGTGTAAACAGGGGCTCCGAGCAGTACTTC

V gene: TRBV19
D gene: .
J gene: TRBJ2-5
clone size: .
CDR3 protein: CARPTRQFLLRGTQYF
CDR3 DNA: TGTGCCAGACCCACCCGACAGTTTTTACTAAGAGGGACCCAGTACTTC

V gene: TRBV5-4
D gene: TRBD1
J gene: TRBJ2-3
clone size: .
CDR3 protein: CASSPPAKGTGTDTQYF
CDR3 DNA: TGTGCCAGCAGCCCCCCGGCCAAGGGGACAGGCACAGATACGCAGTATTTT